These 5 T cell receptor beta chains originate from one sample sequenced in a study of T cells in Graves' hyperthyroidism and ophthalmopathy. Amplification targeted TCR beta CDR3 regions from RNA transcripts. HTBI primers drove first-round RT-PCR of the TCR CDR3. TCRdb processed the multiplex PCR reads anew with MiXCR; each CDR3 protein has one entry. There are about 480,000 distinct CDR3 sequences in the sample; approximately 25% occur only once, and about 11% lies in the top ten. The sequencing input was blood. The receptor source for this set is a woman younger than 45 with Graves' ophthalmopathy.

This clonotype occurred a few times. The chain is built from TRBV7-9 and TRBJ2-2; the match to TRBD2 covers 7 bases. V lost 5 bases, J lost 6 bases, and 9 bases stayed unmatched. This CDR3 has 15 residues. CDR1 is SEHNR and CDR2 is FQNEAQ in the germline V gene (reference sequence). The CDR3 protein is CASSKSGAGAGELFF. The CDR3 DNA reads TGTGCCAGCAGCAAAAGCGGGGCGGGCGCCGGGGAGCTGTTTTTT.

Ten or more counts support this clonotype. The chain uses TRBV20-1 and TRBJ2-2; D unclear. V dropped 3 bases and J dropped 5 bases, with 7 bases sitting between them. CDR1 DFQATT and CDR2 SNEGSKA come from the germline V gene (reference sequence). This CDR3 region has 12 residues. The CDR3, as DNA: TGCAGTGCTAGGGTGTGGACCGGGGAGCTGTTTTTT. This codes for CSARVWTGELFF.

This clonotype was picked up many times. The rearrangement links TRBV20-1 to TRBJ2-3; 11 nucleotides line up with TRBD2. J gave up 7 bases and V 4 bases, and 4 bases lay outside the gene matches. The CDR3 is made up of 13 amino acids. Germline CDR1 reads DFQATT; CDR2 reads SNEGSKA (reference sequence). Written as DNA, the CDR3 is TGCAGTGCTACTTTAGCGGGGGGGTATACGCAGTATTTT. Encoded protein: CSATLAGGYTQYF.

The CDR3 is CASSLGDEIGNQPQHF. The DNA of the CDR3 is TGCGCCAGCAGCTTGGGTGATGAGATTGGCAATCAGCCCCAGCATTTT. The gene calls are TRBV5-1 and TRBJ1-5; D not certain. Per germline, CDR1 SGHRS and CDR2 YFSETQ. The V end lost 0 bases, the J end lost 2 bases, and 12 bases lay between the germline ends. The CDR3 contains 16 residues.

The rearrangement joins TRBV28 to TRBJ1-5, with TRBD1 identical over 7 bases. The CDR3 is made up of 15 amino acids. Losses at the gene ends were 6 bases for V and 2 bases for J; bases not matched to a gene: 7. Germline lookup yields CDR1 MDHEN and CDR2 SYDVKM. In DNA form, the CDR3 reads TGTGCCAGCAGCCGCGGGACAGCAGGCAATCAGCCCCAGCATTTT. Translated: CASSRGTAGNQPQHF.